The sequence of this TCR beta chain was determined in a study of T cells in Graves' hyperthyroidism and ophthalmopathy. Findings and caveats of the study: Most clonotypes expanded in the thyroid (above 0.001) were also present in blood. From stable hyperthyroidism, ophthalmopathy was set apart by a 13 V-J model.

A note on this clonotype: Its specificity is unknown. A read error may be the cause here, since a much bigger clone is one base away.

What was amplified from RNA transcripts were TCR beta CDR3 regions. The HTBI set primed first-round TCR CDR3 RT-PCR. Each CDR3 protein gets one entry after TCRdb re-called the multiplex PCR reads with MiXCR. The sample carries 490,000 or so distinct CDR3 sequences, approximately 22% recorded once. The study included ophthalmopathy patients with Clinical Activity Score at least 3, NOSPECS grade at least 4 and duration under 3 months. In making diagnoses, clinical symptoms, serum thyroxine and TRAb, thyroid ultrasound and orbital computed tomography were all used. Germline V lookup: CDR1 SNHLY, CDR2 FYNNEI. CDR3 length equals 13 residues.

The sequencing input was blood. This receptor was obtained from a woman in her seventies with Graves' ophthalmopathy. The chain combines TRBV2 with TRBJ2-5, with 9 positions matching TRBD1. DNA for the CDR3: TGTGCCGGCAGTTCGGACAGGGGAGAGACCCAGTACTTC. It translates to CAGSSDRGETQYF.